A single sample gave rise to the 10 T cell receptor beta chains below, sequenced in a study of T-cell reconstitution after alpha-beta-depleted transplantation in children. For TCRbeta, the library was prepared with unique molecular identifiers. TCRdb recomputed calls from the PCR reads with MiXCR, one row per CDR3 protein. Of about 610,000 distinct CDR3 sequences listed, 10% are singletons. Sequenced material: PBMCs from the stem cell graft donor, taken from the stem cell graft. All receptors derive from a human donor who donated a stem cell graft to a child with acute myeloid leukemia.

This clonotype was observed many times. The chain uses TRBV29-1 and TRBJ2-7; D gene uncertain. Trimming stripped 7 bases from V and 5 bases from J, with 12 bases between. CDR3 length: 11 residues. Germline lookup yields CDR1 SQVTM and CDR2 ANQGSEA. The DNA for the CDR3 is TGCAGCGGACGACATACCGACGAGCAGTACTTC. This translates into CSGRHTDEQYF.

This clonotype appeared many times. This sequence joins TRBV30 and TRBJ1-2; 7 bases fit TRBD1. This CDR3 spans 15 amino acids. Germline lookup yields CDR1 GTSNPN and CDR2 SVGIG (reference sequence). V was clipped by 3 bases and J by 4 bases; unmatched bases: 11. The CDR3 is CAWSAIGTEVYGYTF. CDR3 sequence (DNA): TGTGCCTGGAGCGCAATTGGGACAGAAGTCTATGGCTACACCTTC.

The sample holds many counts of this clonotype. The gene calls are TRBV25-1 and TRBJ2-7; unclear D gene. This CDR3 has 14 residues. V was trimmed by 2 bases and J by 3 bases, leaving 11 bases between them. Germline V gives CDR1 MGHDK, CDR2 SYGVNS. CDR3 residues: CASSENMEYYEQYF. The DNA of the CDR3 is TGTGCCAGCAGTGAAAATATGGAGTACTACGAGCAGTACTTC.

This clonotype was picked up many times. The gene calls are TRBV20-1 and TRBJ2-7; a possible D gene is TRBD2 (6 bases). The CDR3 sequence is 14 residues long. V was cut by 3 bases and J by 0 bases, with 12 bases left in between. The germline V gene has CDR1 DFQATT and CDR2 SNEGSKA (reference sequence). CDR3 loop: CSASRRGLSYEQYF. In DNA form, the CDR3 reads TGCAGTGCTAGTCGGAGGGGTCTCTCCTACGAGCAGTACTTC.

This clonotype was found many times. The chain is built from TRBV28 and TRBJ2-7; no definite D call. Germline V gives CDR1 MDHEN, CDR2 SYDVKM. This CDR3 spans 14 amino acids. Trimming shortened V by 6 bases and J by 3 bases, and 15 bases separated the two germline ends. The CDR3 DNA reads as TGTGCCAGCAGAACCCCCGGCGGATACTACGAGCAGTACTTC. Its protein product is CASRTPGGYYEQYF.

This clonotype was seen a few times. The chain couples TRBV28 to TRBJ1-4; D is ambiguous. The germline V gene has CDR1 MDHEN and CDR2 SYDVKM. CDR3 length equals 15 residues. Trimming stripped 8 bases from V and 5 bases from J, with 18 bases between. In DNA form, the CDR3 reads TGTGCCAGCCTCCGGGTCCTTAATTTGAATGAAAAACTGTTTTTT. Translating gives CASLRVLNLNEKLFF.

This clonotype came up many times. The V call is TRBV7-2, the J call TRBJ1-3; 10 bases match TRBD1. Germline CDR1 and CDR2: SGHTA and FQGNSA. The ends lost 4 bases at V and 3 bases at J; junction bases unmatched: 6. This CDR3 has 16 residues. The CDR3 loop reads CASSSRTGGFGNTIYF. The CDR3 coding sequence is TGTGCCAGCAGCTCGAGGACAGGGGGATTTGGAAACACCATATATTTT.

The sample holds a few counts of this clonotype. The chain joins TRBV5-5 to TRBJ2-1; D uncertain. Trimming stripped 4 bases from V and 2 bases from J, with 10 bases between. The CDR3 totals 14 residues. Per the germline V gene, CDR1 is SGHKS and CDR2 is YYEKEE (reference sequence). The CDR3 region has the DNA TGTGCCAGCAGCCAACCCGAAACCTACAATGAGCAGTTCTTC. Its protein product is CASSQPETYNEQFF.

This clonotype has just a few counts. The V and J genes are TRBV2 and TRBJ2-2; 8 bases align to TRBD2. The V gene's germline CDR1 is SNHLY and CDR2 FYNNEI. The CDR3 is 14 amino acids. V was clipped by 9 bases and J by 5 bases; unmatched bases: 8. The CDR3, as DNA: TGTGCCAGTGGGGGGGGACTAGTTACCGGGGAGCTGTTTTTT. The encoded protein is CASGGGLVTGELFF.

This clonotype was seen at least ten times. The CDR3 bases are TGTGCCAGCAGAGGACAGGGCGGCGGTACGCAGTATTTT. It codes for CASRGQGGGTQYF. This sequence joins TRBV12-3 or TRBV12-4 and TRBJ2-3; TRBD1 matches 8 bases. The CDR3 length is 13 residues. The ends lost 6 bases at V and 8 bases at J; junction bases unmatched: 7.